This T cell receptor beta chain was retrieved from a study of OX40 agonist ivuxolimab in advanced cancers. The data were produced by immunoSEQ multiplex PCR, yet TCRdb's version contains in-frame clones alone and is incomplete. The sample consists of 75,000 to 90,000 clones, less than 95% of them appearing once. With 8 bases removed from V and 5 bases from J, the gap between germline ends came to 15 bases. The CDR3 loop spans 13 amino acids. Germline loops: CDR1 SEHNR, CDR2 FQNEAQ (reference sequence). The clonotype originates from an adult with an advanced solid tumor such as melanoma, head and neck, liver or kidney cancer. The sample in question was CD4+ or CD8+ T cells sorted from blood, obtained in a trial of the OX40 agonist ivuxolimab. The chain uses TRBV7-9 and TRBJ2-5; D perhaps matches TRBD2 (5 bases). Here the CDR3 reads CASVLAGEETQYF. CDR3 in DNA: TGTGCCAGCGTCTTAGCTGGGGAGGAGACCCAGTACTTC.